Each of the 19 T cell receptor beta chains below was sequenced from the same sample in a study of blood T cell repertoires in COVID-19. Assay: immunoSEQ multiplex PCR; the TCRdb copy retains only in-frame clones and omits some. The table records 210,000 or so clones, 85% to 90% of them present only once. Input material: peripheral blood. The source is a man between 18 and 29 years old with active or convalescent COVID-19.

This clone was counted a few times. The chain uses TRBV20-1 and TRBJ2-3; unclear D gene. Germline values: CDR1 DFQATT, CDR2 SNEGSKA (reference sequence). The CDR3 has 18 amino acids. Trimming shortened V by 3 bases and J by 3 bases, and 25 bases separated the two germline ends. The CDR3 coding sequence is TGCAGTGCTAGTCGGTTTCCCGGCAGGAACCTTGTAACAGATACGCAGTATTTT. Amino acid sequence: CSASRFPGRNLVTDTQYF.

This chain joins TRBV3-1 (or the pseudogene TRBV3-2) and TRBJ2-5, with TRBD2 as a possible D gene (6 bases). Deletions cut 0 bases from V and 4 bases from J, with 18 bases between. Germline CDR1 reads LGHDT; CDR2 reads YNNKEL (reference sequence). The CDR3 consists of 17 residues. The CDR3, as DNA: TGTGCCAGCAGCCAAGAGTTTTCGGGAGTCGGAAGAGAGACCCAGTACTTC. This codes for CASSQEFSGVGRETQYF.

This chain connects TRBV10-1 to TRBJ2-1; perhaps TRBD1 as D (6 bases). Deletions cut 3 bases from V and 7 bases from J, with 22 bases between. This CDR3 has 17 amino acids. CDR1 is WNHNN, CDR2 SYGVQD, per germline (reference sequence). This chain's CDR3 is CASSEVLSGTYGNEQFF. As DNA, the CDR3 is TGCGCCAGCAGTGAAGTACTATCCGGGACATATGGGAATGAGCAGTTCTTC.

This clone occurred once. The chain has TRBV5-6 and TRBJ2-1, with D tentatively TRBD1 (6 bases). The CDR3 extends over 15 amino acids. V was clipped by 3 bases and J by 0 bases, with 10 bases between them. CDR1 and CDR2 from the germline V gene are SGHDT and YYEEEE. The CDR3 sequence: CASSYAQGSYNEQFF. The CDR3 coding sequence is TGTGCCAGCAGCTATGCACAGGGCTCCTACAATGAGCAGTTCTTC.

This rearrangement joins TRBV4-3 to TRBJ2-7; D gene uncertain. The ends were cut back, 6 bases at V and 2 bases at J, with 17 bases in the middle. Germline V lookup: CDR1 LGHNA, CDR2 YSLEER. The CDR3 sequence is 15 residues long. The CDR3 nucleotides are TGCGCCAGCAGTCGTATGGGCGCCTCGACCTACGAGCAGTACTTC. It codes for CASSRMGASTYEQYF.

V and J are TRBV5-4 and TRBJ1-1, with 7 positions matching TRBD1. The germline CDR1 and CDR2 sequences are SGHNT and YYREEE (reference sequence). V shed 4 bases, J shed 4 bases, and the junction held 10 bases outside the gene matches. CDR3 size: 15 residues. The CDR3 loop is CASSPMTGLGTEAFF. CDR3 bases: TGTGCCAGCAGCCCCATGACAGGGCTGGGCACTGAAGCTTTCTTT. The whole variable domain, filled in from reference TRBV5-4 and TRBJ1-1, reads ETGVTQSPTHLIKTRGQQVTLRCSSQSGHNTVSWYQQALGQGPQFIFQYYREEENGRGNFPPRFSGLQFPNYSSELNVNALELDDSALYLCASSPMTGLGTEAFFGQGTRLTVV.

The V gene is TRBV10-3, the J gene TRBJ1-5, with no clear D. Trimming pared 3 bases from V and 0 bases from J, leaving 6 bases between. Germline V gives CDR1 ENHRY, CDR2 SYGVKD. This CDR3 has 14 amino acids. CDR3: CAISDSYSNQPQHF. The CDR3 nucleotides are TGTGCCATCAGTGACAGTTATAGCAATCAGCCCCAGCATTTT.

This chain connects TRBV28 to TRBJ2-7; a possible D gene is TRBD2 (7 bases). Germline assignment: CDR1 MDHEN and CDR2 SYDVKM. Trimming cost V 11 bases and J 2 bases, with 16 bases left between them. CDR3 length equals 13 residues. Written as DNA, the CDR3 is TGTGCCGCCATCAGGGGAGGGACCTACGAGCAGTACTTC. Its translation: CAAIRGGTYEQYF.

The CDR3 DNA follows: TGTGCCAGCAGCTCCCGAGGGAGCACCGGGGAGCTGTTTTTT. It encodes CASSSRGSTGELFF. V usage is TRBV7-2 and J usage is TRBJ2-2, with D possibly TRBD2 on 5 matching bases. The V gene lost 4 bases and the J gene lost 4 bases, with 10 bases spanning the gap. The germline V gene encodes CDR1 SGHTA and CDR2 FQGNSA. The CDR3 is 14 residues long.

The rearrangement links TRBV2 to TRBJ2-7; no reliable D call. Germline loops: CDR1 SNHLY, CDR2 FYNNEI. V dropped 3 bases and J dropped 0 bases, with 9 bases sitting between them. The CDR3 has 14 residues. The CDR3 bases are TGTGCCAGCAGTGAGGTTGCGGTCTCCTACGAGCAGTACTTC. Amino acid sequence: CASSEVAVSYEQYF.

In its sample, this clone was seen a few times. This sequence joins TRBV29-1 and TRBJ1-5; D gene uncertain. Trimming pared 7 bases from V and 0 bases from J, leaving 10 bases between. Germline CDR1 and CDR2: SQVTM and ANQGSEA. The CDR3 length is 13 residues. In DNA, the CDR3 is TGCAGCGCCCAGATGAATAGCAATCAGCCCCAGCATTTT. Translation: CSAQMNSNQPQHF.

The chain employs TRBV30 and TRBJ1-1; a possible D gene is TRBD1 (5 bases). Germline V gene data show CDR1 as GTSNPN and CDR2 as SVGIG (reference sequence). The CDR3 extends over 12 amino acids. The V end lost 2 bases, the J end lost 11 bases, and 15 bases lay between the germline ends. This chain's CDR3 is CAWSFLRDRAFF. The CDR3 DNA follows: TGTGCCTGGAGTTTTCTCAGGGATCGGGCTTTCTTT.

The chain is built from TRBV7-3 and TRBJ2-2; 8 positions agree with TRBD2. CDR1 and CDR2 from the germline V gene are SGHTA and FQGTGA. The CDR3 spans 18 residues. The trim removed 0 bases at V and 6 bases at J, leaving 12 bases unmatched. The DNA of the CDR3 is TGTGCCAGCAGCTTAACGGGCACGCGAATAGCGGGGCCCGGGGAGCTGTTTTTT. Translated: CASSLTGTRIAGPGELFF.

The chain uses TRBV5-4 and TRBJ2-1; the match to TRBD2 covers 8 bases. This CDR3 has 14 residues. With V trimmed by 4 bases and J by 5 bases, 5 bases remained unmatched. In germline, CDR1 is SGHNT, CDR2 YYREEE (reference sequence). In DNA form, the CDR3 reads TGTGCCAGCAGCCACGCGGGGGGCCACAATGAGCAGTTCTTC. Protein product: CASSHAGGHNEQFF.

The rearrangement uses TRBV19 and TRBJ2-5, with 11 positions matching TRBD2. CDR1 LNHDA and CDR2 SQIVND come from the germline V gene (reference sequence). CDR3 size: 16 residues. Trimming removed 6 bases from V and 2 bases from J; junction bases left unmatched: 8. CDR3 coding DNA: TGTGCCAGTAGCATGACTAGCGGGGATCTACAAGAGACCCAGTACTTC. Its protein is CASSMTSGDLQETQYF.

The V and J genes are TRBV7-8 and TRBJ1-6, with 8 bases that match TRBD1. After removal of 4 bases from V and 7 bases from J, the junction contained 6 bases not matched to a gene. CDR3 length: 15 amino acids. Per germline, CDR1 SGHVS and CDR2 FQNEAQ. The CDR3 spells CASSSTGTGNSPLHF. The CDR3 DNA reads TGTGCCAGCAGCTCAACCGGGACAGGAAATTCACCCCTCCACTTT.

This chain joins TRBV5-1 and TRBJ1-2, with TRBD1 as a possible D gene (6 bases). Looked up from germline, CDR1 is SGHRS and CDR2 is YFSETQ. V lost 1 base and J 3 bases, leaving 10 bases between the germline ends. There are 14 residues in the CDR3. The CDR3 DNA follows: TGCGCCAGCAGCTTGTCAGGGGCGGACTATGGCTACACCTTC. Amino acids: CASSLSGADYGYTF.

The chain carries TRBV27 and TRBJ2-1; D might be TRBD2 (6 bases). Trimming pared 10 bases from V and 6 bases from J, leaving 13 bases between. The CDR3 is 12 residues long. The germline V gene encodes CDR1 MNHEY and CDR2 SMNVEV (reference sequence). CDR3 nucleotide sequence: TGTGCCACCCGGGGACTTGGCAATGAGCAGTTCTTC. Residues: CATRGLGNEQFF.

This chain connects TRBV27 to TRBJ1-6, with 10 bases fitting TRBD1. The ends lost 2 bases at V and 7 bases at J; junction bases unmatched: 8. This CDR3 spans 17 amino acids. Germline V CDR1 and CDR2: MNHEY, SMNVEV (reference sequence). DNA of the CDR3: TGTGCCAGCAGTTTACCCCTGACAGGGGGCACGAATTCACCCCTCCACTTT. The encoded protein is CASSLPLTGGTNSPLHF.